One sample yielded the 5 T cell receptor beta chains listed below, sequenced in a study of tissue T cells after allogeneic stem cell transplantation. Sequencing was performed with immunoSEQ multiplex PCR; in TCRdb, only in-frame clones are kept and a portion is missing. The data contain thousands of clones, about three quarters of them seen just once; the ten biggest clones take up about 5%. The sample was blood, taken before transplantation. The receptor source for this set is a man between 40 and 70 years old who later had graft-versus-host disease after an allogeneic stem cell transplant.

The chain couples TRBV29-1 to TRBJ2-1; D possibly matches TRBD1 or TRBD2 (6 bases each). The CDR3 loop spans 15 amino acids. Germline-derived CDR1 and CDR2 are SQVTM and ANQGSEA. Deletions cut 0 bases from V and 7 bases from J, with 16 bases between. The DNA for the CDR3 is TGCAGCGTTGAAGATCCCGGGGGCGATCTGAATGAGCAGTTCTTC. Translation gives CSVEDPGGDLNEQFF.

This clone is classed as large. This chain connects TRBV27 to TRBJ1-2; D gene unclear. V lost 0 bases and J 3 bases, leaving 5 bases between the germline ends. The CDR3 loop spans 13 amino acids. Germline CDR1 is MNHEY and CDR2 is SMNVEV (reference sequence). The CDR3 DNA follows: TGTGCCAGCAGTTTATCTCGGGACTATGGCTACACCTTC. The encoded protein is CASSLSRDYGYTF.

The chain employs TRBV19 and TRBJ1-4, with D perhaps TRBD1 (6 bases). V lost 0 bases and J 6 bases, leaving 11 bases between the germline ends. The CDR3 totals 15 residues. Germline V gene lookup returns CDR1 LNHDA and CDR2 SQIVND (reference sequence). The CDR3 DNA sequence: TGTGCCAGTAGTATAGATCGGCCAGGGGATGAAAAACTGTTTTTT. Translated: CASSIDRPGDEKLFF.

This sequence joins TRBV19 and TRBJ1-6; D is possibly TRBD1 (6 bases). V was pared by 5 bases and J by 8 bases, with 10 bases between. CDR3 size: 13 residues. Germline V lookup: CDR1 LNHDA, CDR2 SQIVND (reference sequence). CDR3 coding DNA: TGTGCCAGTAGTTCGCCAGGGGATTCACCCCTCCACTTT. It yields the protein CASSSPGDSPLHF.

The rearrangement links TRBV6-5 to TRBJ2-1; D tentatively fits TRBD1 or TRBD2 (5 bases each). V was clipped by 6 bases and J by 5 bases, with 11 bases between them. Germline CDR1 and CDR2: MNHEY and SVGAGI. This CDR3 is built from 13 residues. CDR3 residues: CASSQGPNNEQFF. The DNA for the CDR3 is TGTGCCAGCAGCCAGGGACCGAACAATGAGCAGTTCTTC.